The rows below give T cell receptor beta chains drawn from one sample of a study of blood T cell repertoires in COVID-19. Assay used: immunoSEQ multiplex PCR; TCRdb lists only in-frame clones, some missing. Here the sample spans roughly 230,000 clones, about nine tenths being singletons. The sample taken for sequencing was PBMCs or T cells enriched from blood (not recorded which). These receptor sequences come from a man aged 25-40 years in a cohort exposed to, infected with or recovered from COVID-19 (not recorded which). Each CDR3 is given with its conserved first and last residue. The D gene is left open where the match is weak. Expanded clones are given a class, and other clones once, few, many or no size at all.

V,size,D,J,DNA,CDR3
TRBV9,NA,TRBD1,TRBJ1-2,TGTGCCAGCAGCGTAGCACGGGACAGGGGAACTTATGGCTACACCTTC,CASSVARDRGTYGYTF
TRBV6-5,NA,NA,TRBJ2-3,TGTGCCAGCACGAGGGTTCCCACAGATACGCAGTATTTT,CASTRVPTDTQYF
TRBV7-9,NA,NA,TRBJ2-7,TGTGCCAGCAGCTTAGAAGGACAGAACTACGAGCAGTACTTC,CASSLEGQNYEQYF
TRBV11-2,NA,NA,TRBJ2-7,TGTGCCAGCAGCTTAAGGCCAGGGGACCACGAGCAGTACTTC,CASSLRPGDHEQYF
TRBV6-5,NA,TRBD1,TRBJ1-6,TGTGCCAGCCAGGACAGGGCTGATTCACCCCTCCACTTT,CASQDRADSPLHF
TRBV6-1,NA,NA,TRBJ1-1,TGTGCCAGCAGTGAACTGGGGGGGGCAACTACGAACACTGAAGCTTTCTTT,CASSELGGATTNTEAFF
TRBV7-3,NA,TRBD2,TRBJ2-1,TGTGCCAGCAGCTTGGGACTAACGGTGTCTGAGCAGTTCTTC,CASSLGLTVSEQFF
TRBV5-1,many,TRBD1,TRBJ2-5,TGCGCCAGCAGCTTGTTTTCGGCAGGGGGCATGTTGAAAGAGACCCAGTACTTC,CASSLFSAGGMLKETQYF
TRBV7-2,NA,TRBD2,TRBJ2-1,TGTGCCAGCAGCCAATCCCTTCGGAATGCGGGGGGGACCTACAATGAGCAGTTCTTC,CASSQSLRNAGGTYNEQFF
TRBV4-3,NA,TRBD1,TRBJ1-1,TGCGCCAGCAGCCAAGATAGGGGGGACAGCCTCATGAACACTGAAGCTTTCTTT,CASSQDRGDSLMNTEAFF
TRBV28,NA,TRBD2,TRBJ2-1,TGTGCCAGCAGTTTAACTAGCGGGTACAATGAGCAGTTCTTC,CASSLTSGYNEQFF
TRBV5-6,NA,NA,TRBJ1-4,TGTGCCAGCAGCTGGGGGCCAAGGAGTGGCACTAATGAAAAACTGTTTTTT,CASSWGPRSGTNEKLFF
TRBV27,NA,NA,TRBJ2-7,TGTGCCAGCCACTTGTCGAGGGGAGGATCCTACGAGCAGTACTTC,CASHLSRGGSYEQYF
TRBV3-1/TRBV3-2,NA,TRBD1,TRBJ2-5,TGTGCCAGCAGACGCCGCGGACAGGGGGCAAAGACCCAGTACTTC,CASRRRGQGAKTQYF
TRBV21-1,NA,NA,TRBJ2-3,TGTGCCAGCAGCAAAGTGGGGACAGATGAAGATACGCAGTATTTT,CASSKVGTDEDTQYF
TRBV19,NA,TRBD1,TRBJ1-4,TGTGCCAGTAGAGGTCTGACGGAGGGGACAGGGGGACCAACTAATGAAAAACTGTTTTTT,CASRGLTEGTGGPTNEKLFF
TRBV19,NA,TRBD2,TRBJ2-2,TGTGCCAGTACCCCTGGGAGGGTAAGCGGGAGAAGTGCCGGGGAGCTGTTTTTT,CASTPGRVSGRSAGELFF
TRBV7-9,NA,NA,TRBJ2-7,TGTGCCAGCAGCCTCGACTTGTACGAGCAGTACTTC,CASSLDLYEQYF
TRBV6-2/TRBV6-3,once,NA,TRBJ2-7,TGTGCCAGCAGTCTCTCTAGGGGGACCGGCTACGAGCAGTACTTC,CASSLSRGTGYEQYF
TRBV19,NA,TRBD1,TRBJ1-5,TGTGCCAGTAGTAGACCGGGACAGAGGCTATACAATCAGCCCCAGCATTTT,CASSRPGQRLYNQPQHF
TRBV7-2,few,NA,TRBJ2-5,TGTGCCAGCAGCCCTGGAGCACAGGGAGAAGAGACCCAGTACTTC,CASSPGAQGEETQYF
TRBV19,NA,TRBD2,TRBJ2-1,TGTGCCAGTAGTATCGCGGGAGGGCCGAGGGAGCAGTTCTTC,CASSIAGGPREQFF
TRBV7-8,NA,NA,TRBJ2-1,TGTGCCAGCAGCTTCACCGGACTACCCGGCTACAATGAGCAGTTCTTC,CASSFTGLPGYNEQFF
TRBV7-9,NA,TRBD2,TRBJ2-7,TGTGCCAGCAGCTTCCCATCCAGCGGGAGTGAAGCCTACGAGCAGTACTTC,CASSFPSSGSEAYEQYF
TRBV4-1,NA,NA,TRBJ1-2,TGCGCCAGCAGCCAAGTTGCGGTGCTCTATGGCTACACCTTC,CASSQVAVLYGYTF
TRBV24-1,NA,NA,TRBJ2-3,TGTGCCACCAGTGCCACAACTAGCCGCACAGATACGCAGTATTTT,CATSATTSRTDTQYF
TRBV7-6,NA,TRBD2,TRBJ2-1,TGTGCCAGCAGCTTATCGGTGAAGCGGGATCCTGGTCGGAATGAGCAGTTCTTC,CASSLSVKRDPGRNEQFF
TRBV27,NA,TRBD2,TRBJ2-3,TGTGCCAGCAGTCCGCGGACTAGCGGGAAGTACGATACGCAGTATTTT,CASSPRTSGKYDTQYF
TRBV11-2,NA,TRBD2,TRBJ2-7,TGTGCCAGCAGCTTAGTTGGCGGGAGGACGACCGAGCAGTACTTC,CASSLVGGRTTEQYF
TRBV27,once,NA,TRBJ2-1,TGTGCCAGCAGTTTAGGGGGCGGGTTGTCGGCTCGGCAGTTCTTC,CASSLGGGLSARQFF
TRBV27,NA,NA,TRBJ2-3,TGTGCCAGCAGTTTCCTAGCGCGGCCAGATACGCAGTATTTT,CASSFLARPDTQYF
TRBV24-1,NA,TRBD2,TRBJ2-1,TGTGCCACCAGTGACGGACTAGCGTTAGACAATGAGCAGTTCTTC,CATSDGLALDNEQFF
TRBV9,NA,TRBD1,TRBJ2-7,TGTGCCAGCAGCGCCCGACAGGGCCCCTACGAGCAGTACTTC,CASSARQGPYEQYF
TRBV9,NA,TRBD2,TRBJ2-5,TGTGCCAGCAGCGTAGGGACTAGCGGGAGAGGGGAGACCCAGTACTTC,CASSVGTSGRGETQYF
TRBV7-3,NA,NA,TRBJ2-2,TGTGCCAGCAGCTTGTCGAGTCGGGGAAGGACCGGGGAGCTGTTTTTT,CASSLSSRGRTGELFF
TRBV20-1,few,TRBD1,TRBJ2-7,TGCAGTGCTAGTCACAGGGGACGATTAGGCGAGCAGTACTTC,CSASHRGRLGEQYF
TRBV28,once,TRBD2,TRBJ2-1,TGTGCTATCGGGGGGGCTCACTCCTACAATGAGCAGTTCTTC,CAIGGAHSYNEQFF
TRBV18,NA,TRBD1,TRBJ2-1,TGTGCCAGCTCAGGCCCCGGGACAGGTTCTAATGAGCAGTTCTTC,CASSGPGTGSNEQFF
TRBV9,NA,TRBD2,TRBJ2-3,TGTGCCAGCAGCTATAGACTAGCGGGAGGACCCTCTACGCAGTATTTT,CASSYRLAGGPSTQYF
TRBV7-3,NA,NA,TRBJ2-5,TGTGCCAGCAGCGTAAACGGGGGACGGCAAGAGACCCAGTACTTC,CASSVNGGRQETQYF
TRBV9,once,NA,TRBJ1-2,TGTGCCAGCGGTAAGGGAGGGGATTCCACCTTC,CASGKGGDSTF
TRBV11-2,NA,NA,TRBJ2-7,TGTGCCAGCAGCTTAGGGGGTGCGGGTAAACAGTACTTC,CASSLGGAGKQYF
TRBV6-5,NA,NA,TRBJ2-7,TGTGCCAGCAGTTACGAGGGTGCCTACGAGCAGTACTTC,CASSYEGAYEQYF
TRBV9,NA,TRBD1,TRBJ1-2,TGTGCCAGCAGCGCGACAGGGAAAGGCTACACCTTC,CASSATGKGYTF
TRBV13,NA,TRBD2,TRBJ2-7,TGTGCCAGCAGCCCGAGGACTAGCGGGAGGGCATTC,CASSPRTSGRAF
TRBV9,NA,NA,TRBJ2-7,TGTGCCAGCAGCCCGGGCGAATCGGGGGGCGACGAGCAGTACTTC,CASSPGESGGDEQYF
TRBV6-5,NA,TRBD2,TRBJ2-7,TGTGCCAGCAGTTACAGCGGGGGTCCCTACGAGCAGTACTTC,CASSYSGGPYEQYF
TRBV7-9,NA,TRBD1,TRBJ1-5,TGTGCCAGCAGCTTAGGGACAGGGCCTCAGCCCCAGCATTTT,CASSLGTGPQPQHF
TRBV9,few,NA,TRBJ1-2,TGTGCCAGCAGCGCGTCTTATGGCTACACCTTC,CASSASYGYTF
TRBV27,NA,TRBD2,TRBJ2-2,TGTGCCATCGGGGTAGCGGGACGCACCGGGGAGCTGTTTTTT,CAIGVAGRTGELFF
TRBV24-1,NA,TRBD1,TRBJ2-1,TGTGCCACCAGTGATTATACAGGGGTCGGCTACAATGAGCAGTTCTTC,CATSDYTGVGYNEQFF
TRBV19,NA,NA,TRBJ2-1,TGTGCCAGTAGTGCCCGAGGGCGCGGGGACTACAATGAGCAGTTCTTC,CASSARGRGDYNEQFF
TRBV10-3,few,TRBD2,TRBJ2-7,TGTGCCATCAGTGACTGGACTAGCGGGAGCTACGAGCAGTACTTC,CAISDWTSGSYEQYF
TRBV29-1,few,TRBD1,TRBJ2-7,TGCAGCGTTGAAGTGGCCTTCGGGACCGGGACAGCACCGCTCTCCGGCTCCTACGAGCAGTACTTC,CSVEVAFGTGTAPLSGSYEQYF
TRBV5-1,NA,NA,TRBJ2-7,TGCGCCAGCAGCTTGGGGGGGACGGGAGAGACCTACGAGCAGTACTTC,CASSLGGTGETYEQYF
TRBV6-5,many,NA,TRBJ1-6,TGTGCCAGCAGTTCTCGGACGAGGGAGTCACCCCTCCACTTT,CASSSRTRESPLHF
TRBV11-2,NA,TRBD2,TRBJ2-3,TGTGCCAGCAGCCCAAGCGGGAGTGAGGTGTATTTT,CASSPSGSEVYF
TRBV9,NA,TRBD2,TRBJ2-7,TGTGCCAGCTCATTCCCGGCGGGGACTAGCGACCCCTACGAGCAGTACTTC,CASSFPAGTSDPYEQYF
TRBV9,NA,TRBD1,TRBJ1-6,TGTGCCAGCAGCGTACTGGGACAGGGTGAATCACCCCTCCACTTT,CASSVLGQGESPLHF
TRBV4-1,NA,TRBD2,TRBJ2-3,TGCGCCAGCAGCCTGAGTCCGCGGGAGCAAGATACGCAGTATTTT,CASSLSPREQDTQYF